Included here is one T cell receptor beta chain sequence, with context. The antigen is unknown. V lost 0 bases, J lost 10 bases, and 4 bases stayed unmatched. The CDR3 covers 16 residues. Germline lookup yields CDR1 MNHEY and CDR2 SVGEGT. This entry comes from a study of T cell responses to AZD1222 COVID-19 vaccine. General study results and limits: Among vaccine-associated CD4 TCRs, coverage spanned spike, with dominance at 160-218 and 743-854.

Sequenced by immunoSEQ multiplex PCR; TCRdb stores in-frame clones only, minus some. The sample has 15,000 to 20,000 clones, roughly 80% seen once. The input for sequencing was peripheral blood, taken 28 days after the second AZD1222 dose. The receptor comes from an adult who received the AZD1222 COVID-19 vaccine. This sequence joins TRBV6-2 or TRBV6-3 and TRBJ2-1; 15 bases map to TRBD2. CDR3 in amino acids: CASSYSGLAGGGEQFF. CDR3 nucleotides: TGTGCCAGCAGTTACTCGGGACTAGCGGGAGGAGGAGAGCAGTTCTTC.